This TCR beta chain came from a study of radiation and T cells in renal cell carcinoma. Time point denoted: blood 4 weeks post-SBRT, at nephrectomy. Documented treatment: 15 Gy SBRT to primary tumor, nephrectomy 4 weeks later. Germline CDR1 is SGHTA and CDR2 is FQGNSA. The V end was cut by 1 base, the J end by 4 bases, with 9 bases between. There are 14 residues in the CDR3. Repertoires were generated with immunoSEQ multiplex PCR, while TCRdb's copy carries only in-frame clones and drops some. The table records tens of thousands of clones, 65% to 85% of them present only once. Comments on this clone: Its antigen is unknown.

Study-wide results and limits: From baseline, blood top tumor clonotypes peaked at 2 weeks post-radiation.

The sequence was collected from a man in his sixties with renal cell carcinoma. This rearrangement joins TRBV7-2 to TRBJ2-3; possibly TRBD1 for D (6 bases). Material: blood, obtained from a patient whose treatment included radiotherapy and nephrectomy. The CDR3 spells CASSLDRAADTQYF. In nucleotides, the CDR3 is TGTGCCAGCAGCTTAGACAGGGCAGCAGATACGCAGTATTTT.